This TCR beta chain was observed in a study of T cell repertoires in cytomegalovirus infection. The wider study: An indication of both CMV infection and matching HLA type came from public TCR beta signatures.

Study-level points and caveats: CMV-specific HLA-C-restricted TCR beta clonotypes dominated the ex vivo response. Carriage of CMV together with the relevant HLA was identifiable through cumulative public TCR beta family frequency.

TCRdb processed the reads anew with MiXCR; each CDR3 protein has one entry. Of approximately 750,000 distinct CDR3 sequences in the sample, about a third are singletons; the top ten hold under 3.5%. Points on this clonotype: Its antigen is as yet unknown.

There are 15 residues in the CDR3. J was trimmed by 1 base and V by 7 bases; bases with no gene match: 7. Germline CDR1 and CDR2: MNHEY and SMNVEV (reference sequence). The sequenced sample consisted of PBMCs. The rearrangement uses TRBV27 and TRBJ2-5; 9 bases are shared with TRBD2. This receptor was obtained from a human donor in good health (CMV status not recorded). Some clones in this sample may be carry-over from other donors' samples. This chain's CDR3 is CASTRAGGRQETQYF. In DNA form, the CDR3 reads TGTGCCAGCACCCGAGCGGGAGGCCGCCAAGAGACCCAGTACTTC.